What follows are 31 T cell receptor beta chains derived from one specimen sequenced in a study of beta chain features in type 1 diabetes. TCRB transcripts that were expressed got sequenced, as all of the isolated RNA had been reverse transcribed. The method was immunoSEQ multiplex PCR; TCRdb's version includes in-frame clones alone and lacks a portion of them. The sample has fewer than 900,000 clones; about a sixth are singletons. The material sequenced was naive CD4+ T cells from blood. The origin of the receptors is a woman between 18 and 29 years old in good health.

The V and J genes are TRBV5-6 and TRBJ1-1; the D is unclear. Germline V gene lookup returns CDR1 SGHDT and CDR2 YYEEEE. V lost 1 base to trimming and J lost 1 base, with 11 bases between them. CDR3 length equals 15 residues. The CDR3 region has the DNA TGTGCCAGCAGCTTGCTTAACAGAAAGAACACTGAAGCTTTCTTT. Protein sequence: CASSLLNRKNTEAFF.

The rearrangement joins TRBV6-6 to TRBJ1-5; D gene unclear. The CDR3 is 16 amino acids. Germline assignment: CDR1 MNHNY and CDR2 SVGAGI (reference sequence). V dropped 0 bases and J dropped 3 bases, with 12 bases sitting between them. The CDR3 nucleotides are TGTGCCAGCAGTTACTCTGCTCGGGCTCTCAATCAGCCCCAGCATTTT. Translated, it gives CASSYSARALNQPQHF.

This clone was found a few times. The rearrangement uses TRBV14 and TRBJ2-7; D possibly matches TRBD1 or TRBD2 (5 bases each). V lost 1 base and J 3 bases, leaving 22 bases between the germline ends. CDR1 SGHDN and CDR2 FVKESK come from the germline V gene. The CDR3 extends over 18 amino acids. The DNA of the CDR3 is TGTGCCAGCAGCCAAGTTAGGGGCCGGAGCGGTGAATACTACGAGCAGTACTTC. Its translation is CASSQVRGRSGEYYEQYF.

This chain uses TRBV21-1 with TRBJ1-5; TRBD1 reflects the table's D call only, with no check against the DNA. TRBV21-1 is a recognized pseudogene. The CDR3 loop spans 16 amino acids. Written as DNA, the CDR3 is TGTGCCAGCAGCAAAGTGAAGGACAGGGCCAGTCAGCCCCAGCATTTT. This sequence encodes CASSKVKDRASQPQHF.

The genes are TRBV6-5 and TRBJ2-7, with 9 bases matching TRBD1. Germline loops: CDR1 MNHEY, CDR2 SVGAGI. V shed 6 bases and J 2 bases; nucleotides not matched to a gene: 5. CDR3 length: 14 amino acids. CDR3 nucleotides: TGTGCCAGCAGAGCATGGACAGGGGCCTACGAGCAGTACTTC. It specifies CASRAWTGAYEQYF.

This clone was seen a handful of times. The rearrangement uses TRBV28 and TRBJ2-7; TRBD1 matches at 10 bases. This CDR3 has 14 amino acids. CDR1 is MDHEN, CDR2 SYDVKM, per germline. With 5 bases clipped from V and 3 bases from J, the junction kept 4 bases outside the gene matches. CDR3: CASSAGTGVYEQYF. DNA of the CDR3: TGTGCCAGCAGTGCCGGGACAGGGGTCTACGAGCAGTACTTC.

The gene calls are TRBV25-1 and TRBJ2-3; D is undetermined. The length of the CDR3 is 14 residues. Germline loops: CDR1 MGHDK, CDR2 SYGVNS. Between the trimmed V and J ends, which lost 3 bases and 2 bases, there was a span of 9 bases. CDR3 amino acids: CASSELGSTDTQYF. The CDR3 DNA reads TGTGCCAGCAGTGAGCTCGGATCCACAGATACGCAGTATTTT. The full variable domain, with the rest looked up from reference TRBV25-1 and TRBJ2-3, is EADIYQTPRYLVIGTGKKITLECSQTMGHDKMYWYQQDPGMELHLIHYSYGVNSTEKGDLSSESTVSRIRTEHFPLTLESARPSHTSQYLCASSELGSTDTQYFGPGTRLTVL.

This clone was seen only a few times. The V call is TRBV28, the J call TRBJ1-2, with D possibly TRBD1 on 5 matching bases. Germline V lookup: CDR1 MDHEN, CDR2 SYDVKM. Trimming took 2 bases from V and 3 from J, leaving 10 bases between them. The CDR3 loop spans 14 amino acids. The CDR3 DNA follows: TGTGCCAGCAGTTTAACGGGACGGTACTATGGCTACACCTTC. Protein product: CASSLTGRYYGYTF.

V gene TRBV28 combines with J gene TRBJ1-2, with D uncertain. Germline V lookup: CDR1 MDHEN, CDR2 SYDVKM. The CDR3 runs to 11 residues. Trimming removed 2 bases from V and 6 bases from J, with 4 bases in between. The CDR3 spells CASSLGHGYTF. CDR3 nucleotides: TGTGCCAGCAGTTTAGGACATGGCTACACCTTC.

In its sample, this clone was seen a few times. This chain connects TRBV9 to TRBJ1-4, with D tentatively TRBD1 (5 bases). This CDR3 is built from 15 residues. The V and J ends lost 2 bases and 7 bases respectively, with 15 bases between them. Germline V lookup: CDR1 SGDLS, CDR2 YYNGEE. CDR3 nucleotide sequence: TGTGCCAGCAGCGTTGACGGGGGATTAGGTGAAAAACTGTTTTTT. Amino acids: CASSVDGGLGEKLFF.

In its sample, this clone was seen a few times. The CDR3 nucleotides are TGTGCCAGCAGCCAATACACCGGGGAGCTGTTTTTT. It encodes CASSQYTGELFF. The rearrangement links TRBV11-1 to TRBJ2-2; no definite D call. CDR3 length: 12 amino acids. Germline V gene lookup returns CDR1 SGHAT and CDR2 FQDESV (reference sequence). Trimming took 5 bases from V and 3 from J, leaving 4 bases between them.

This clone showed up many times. The CDR3 sequence is CASRGTGKNQPQHF. The CDR3 coding sequence is TGTGCCAGCAGGGGGACAGGGAAGAATCAGCCCCAGCATTTT. This sequence joins TRBV2 and TRBJ1-5, with 9 positions matching TRBD1. The CDR3 extends over 14 amino acids. The V segment lost 6 bases and the J segment 4 bases; nucleotides outside the gene matches: 4. Germline V lookup: CDR1 SNHLY, CDR2 FYNNEI.

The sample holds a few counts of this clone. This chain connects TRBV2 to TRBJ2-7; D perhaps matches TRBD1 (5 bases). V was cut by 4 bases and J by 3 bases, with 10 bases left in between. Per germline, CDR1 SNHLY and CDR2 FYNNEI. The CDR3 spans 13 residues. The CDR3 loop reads CASSGVGVYEQYF. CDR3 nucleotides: TGTGCCAGCAGTGGGGTAGGGGTCTACGAGCAGTACTTC.

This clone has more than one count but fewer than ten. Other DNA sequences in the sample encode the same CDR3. This CDR3 reads CASSLLRETQYF. The DNA of the CDR3 is TGTGCCAGCAGTTTATTACGGGAGACCCAGTACTTC. The V call is TRBV28, the J call TRBJ2-5; D ambiguous. Germline CDR1 is MDHEN and CDR2 is SYDVKM. Trimming took off 1 base at V and 5 bases at J, with 5 bases between the two ends. The CDR3 has 12 residues.

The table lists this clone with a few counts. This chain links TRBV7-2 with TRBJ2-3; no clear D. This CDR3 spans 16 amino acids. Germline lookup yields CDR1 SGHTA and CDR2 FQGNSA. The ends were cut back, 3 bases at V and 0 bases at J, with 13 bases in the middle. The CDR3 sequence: CASSFGFGYSTDTQYF. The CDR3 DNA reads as TGTGCCAGCAGCTTCGGATTCGGTTATAGCACAGATACGCAGTATTTT.

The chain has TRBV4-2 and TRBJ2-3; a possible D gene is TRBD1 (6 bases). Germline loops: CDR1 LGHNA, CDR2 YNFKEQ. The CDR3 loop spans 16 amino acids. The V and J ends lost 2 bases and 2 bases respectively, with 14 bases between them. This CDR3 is CASSQRGLSNTDTQYF. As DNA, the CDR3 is TGTGCCAGCAGCCAAAGGGGGTTGTCGAACACAGATACGCAGTATTTT.

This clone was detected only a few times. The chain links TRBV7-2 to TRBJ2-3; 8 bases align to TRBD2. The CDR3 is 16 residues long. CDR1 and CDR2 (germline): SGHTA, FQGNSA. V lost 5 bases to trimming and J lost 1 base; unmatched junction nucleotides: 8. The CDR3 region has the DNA TGTGCCAGCAGCCTCATAGCGGGATGGGGCACAGATACGCAGTATTTT. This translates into CASSLIAGWGTDTQYF. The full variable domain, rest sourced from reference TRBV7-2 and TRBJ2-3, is GAGVSQSPSNKVTEKGKDVELRCDPISGHTALYWYRQSLGQGLEFLIYFQGNSAPDKSGLPSDRFSAERTGGSVSTLTIQRTQQEDSAVYLCASSLIAGWGTDTQYFGPGTRLTVL.

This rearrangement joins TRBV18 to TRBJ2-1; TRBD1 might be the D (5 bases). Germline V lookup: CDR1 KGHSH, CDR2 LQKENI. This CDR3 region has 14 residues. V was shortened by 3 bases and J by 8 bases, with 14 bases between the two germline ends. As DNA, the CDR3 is TGTGCCAGCTCACCTTCGAGCAGGGTCCATGAGCAGTTCTTC. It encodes CASSPSSRVHEQFF.

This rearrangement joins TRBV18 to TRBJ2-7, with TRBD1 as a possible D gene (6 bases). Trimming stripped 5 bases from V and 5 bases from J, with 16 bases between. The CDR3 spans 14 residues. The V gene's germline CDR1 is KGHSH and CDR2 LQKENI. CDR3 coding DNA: TGTGCCAGCTCAGCAAGGGGGTCTCAGGACGAGCAGTACTTC. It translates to CASSARGSQDEQYF.

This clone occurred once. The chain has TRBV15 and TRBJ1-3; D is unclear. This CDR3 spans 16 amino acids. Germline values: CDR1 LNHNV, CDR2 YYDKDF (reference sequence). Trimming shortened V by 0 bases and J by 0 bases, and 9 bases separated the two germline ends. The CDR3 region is CATSRDYTDSGNTIYF. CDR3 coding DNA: TGTGCCACCAGCAGAGACTACACAGACTCTGGAAACACCATATATTTT.

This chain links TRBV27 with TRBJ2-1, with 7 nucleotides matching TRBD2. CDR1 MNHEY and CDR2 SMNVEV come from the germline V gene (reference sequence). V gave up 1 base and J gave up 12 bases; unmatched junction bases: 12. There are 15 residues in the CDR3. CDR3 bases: TGTGCCAGCAGTTTATTGGGCGGGAGTGGGGAAGGGCAGTTCTTC. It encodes CASSLLGGSGEGQFF.

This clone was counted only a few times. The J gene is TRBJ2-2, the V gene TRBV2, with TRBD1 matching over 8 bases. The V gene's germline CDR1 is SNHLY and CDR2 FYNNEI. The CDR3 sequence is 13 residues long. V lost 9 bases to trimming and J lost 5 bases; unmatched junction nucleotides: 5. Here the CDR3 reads CARRQGRTGELFF. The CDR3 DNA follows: TGTGCCAGACGACAGGGGAGGACCGGGGAGCTGTTTTTT.

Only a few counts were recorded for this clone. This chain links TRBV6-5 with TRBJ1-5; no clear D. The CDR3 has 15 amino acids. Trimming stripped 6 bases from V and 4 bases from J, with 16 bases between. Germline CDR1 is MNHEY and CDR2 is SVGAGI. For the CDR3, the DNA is TGTGCCAGCAGACCCCTCGCGAGAGGGAATCAGCCCCAGCATTTT. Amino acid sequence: CASRPLARGNQPQHF.

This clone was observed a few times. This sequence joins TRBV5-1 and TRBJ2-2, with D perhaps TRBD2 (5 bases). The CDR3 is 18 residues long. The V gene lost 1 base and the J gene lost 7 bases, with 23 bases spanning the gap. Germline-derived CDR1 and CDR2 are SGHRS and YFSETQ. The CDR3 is CASSLPVATGSLLGELFF. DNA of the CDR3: TGCGCCAGCAGCTTGCCTGTTGCGACGGGAAGTTTGCTCGGGGAGCTGTTTTTT.

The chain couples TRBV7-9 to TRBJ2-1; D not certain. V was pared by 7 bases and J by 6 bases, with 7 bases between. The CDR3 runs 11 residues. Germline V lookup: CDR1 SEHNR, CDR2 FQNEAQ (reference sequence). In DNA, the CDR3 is TGTGCCAGCAACTCGGGCAATGAGCAGTTCTTC. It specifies CASNSGNEQFF.

CDR3 protein: CAISVQGNAGELFF. CDR3 coding DNA: TGTGCCATCAGTGTACAGGGTAACGCCGGGGAGCTGTTTTTT. The V gene is TRBV10-3, the J gene TRBJ2-2; possible D gene TRBD1, 6 bases. Germline-derived CDR1 and CDR2 are ENHRY and SYGVKD. The CDR3 loop spans 14 amino acids. Trimming cost V 4 bases and J 6 bases, with 12 bases left between them.

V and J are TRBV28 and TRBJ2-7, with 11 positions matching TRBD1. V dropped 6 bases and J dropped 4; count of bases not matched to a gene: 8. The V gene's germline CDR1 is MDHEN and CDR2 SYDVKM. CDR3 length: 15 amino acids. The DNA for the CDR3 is TGTGCCAGCAGGCGAACCGGGACAGGGGGATACGAGCAGTACTTC. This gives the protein CASRRTGTGGYEQYF.

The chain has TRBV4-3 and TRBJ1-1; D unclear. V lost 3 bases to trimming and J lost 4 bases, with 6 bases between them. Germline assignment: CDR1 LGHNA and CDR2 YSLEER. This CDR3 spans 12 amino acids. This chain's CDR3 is CASSHVGTEAFF. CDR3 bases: TGCGCCAGCAGCCACGTGGGCACTGAAGCTTTCTTT.

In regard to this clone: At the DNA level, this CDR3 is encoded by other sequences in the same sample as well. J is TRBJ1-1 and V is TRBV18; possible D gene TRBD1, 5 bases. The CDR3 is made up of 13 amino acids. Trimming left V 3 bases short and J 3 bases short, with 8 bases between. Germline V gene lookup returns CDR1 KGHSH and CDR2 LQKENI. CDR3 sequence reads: CASSPRGDTEAFF. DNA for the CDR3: TGTGCCAGCTCACCTCGGGGGGACACTGAAGCTTTCTTT.

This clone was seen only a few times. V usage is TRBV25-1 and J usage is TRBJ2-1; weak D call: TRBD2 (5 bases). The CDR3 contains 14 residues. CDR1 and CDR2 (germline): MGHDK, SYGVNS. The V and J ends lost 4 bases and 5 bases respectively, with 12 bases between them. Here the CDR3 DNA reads TGTGCCAGCAGTGGAAGAGGGTGGGACAATGAGCAGTTCTTC. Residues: CASSGRGWDNEQFF.

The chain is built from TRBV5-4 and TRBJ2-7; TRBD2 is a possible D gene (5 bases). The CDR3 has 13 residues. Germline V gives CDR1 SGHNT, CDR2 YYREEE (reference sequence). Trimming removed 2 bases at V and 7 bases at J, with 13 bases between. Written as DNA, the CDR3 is TGTGCCAGCAGCTTAACAGCGATAGCGGAGCAGTACTTC. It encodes CASSLTAIAEQYF.